What follows are 19 T cell receptor beta chains derived from one specimen sequenced in a study of T cells in Graves' hyperthyroidism and ophthalmopathy. Authors of the study amplified TCR beta CDR3 regions from RNA transcripts. First-round RT-PCR targeting the TCR CDR3 was performed with the HTBI primer set. TCRdb itself ran the multiplex PCR reads through MiXCR, one entry per CDR3 protein. The data hold about 350,000 distinct CDR3 sequences, with roughly 14% observed a single time. The sequenced sample consisted of blood. These receptors all come from a woman younger than 45 with Graves' hyperthyroidism.

The chain carries TRBV29-1 and TRBJ2-7; unclear D gene. CDR3 length: 15 amino acids. From germline, CDR1 is SQVTM and CDR2 ANQGSEA. The V end lost 7 bases, the J end lost 1 base, and 20 bases lay between the germline ends. CDR3 nucleotides: TGCAGCGGAGTGGTTGGTGTCCGGGCTTCCTACGAGCAGTACTTC. Amino acids: CSGVVGVRASYEQYF.

This clonotype was detected ten times or more. V gene TRBV24-1 combines with J gene TRBJ1-1; a possible D gene is TRBD1 (5 bases). The germline V and J ends were trimmed by 3 bases and 7 bases, with 11 bases remaining between them. CDR3 length equals 13 residues. CDR1 is KGHDR, CDR2 SFDVKD, per germline. CDR3 coding DNA: TGTGCCACCAGTGATCTGGGGGGTGGTGAAGCTTTCTTT. It codes for CATSDLGGGEAFF.

As to this clonotype: This may be a read error, as it is one base from a much larger clone. The gene calls are TRBV12-3 or TRBV12-4 and TRBJ2-5; 7 bases match TRBD2. V dropped 5 bases and J dropped 5; count of bases not matched to a gene: 8. CDR3 size: 14 residues. CDR3 protein: CASSGWEGGETQYF. The CDR3 region has the DNA TGTGCCAGCAGTGGCTGGGAGGGTGGGGAGACCCAGTACTTC.

In this sample, this clonotype turned up many times. V is TRBV20-1 and J is TRBJ2-7, with D unclear. The germline V gene has CDR1 DFQATT and CDR2 SNEGSKA (reference sequence). Trimming shortened V by 5 bases and J by 3 bases, and 17 bases separated the two germline ends. The CDR3 has 14 residues. The CDR3 sequence: CSASTGRQVYEQYF. The CDR3 nucleotides read TGCAGTGCTTCAACTGGACGGCAAGTCTACGAGCAGTACTTC.

Worth noting for this clonotype: A much larger clone is a single base away; this may be a read error. J is TRBJ2-3 and V is TRBV6-1; D is perhaps TRBD1 or TRBD2 (5 bases each). From germline, CDR1 is MNHNS and CDR2 SASEGT. CDR3 length equals 13 residues. The DNA of the CDR3 is TGTGCCGGCAGTGTGAGGGGCCCAGATACGCAGTATTTT. It yields the protein CAGSVRGPDTQYF.

At least ten counts were recorded for this clonotype. The gene calls are TRBV6-2 or TRBV6-3 and TRBJ2-7, with 9 bases matching TRBD1. This CDR3 contains 14 residues. Germline-derived CDR1 and CDR2 are MNHEY and SVGEGT. V shed 6 bases, J shed 4 bases, and the junction held 7 bases outside the gene matches. The CDR3 loop is CASSPVDRGYEQYF. In DNA, the CDR3 is TGTGCCAGCAGCCCCGTGGACAGGGGATACGAGCAGTACTTC.

The V call is TRBV20-1, the J call TRBJ2-1; no clear D. The CDR3 length is 13 residues. Germline V lookup: CDR1 DFQATT, CDR2 SNEGSKA (reference sequence). The V and J ends lost 1 base and 7 bases respectively, with 11 bases between them. The CDR3: CSARVTPGNEQFF. CDR3 in DNA: TGCAGTGCTAGAGTAACCCCCGGAAATGAGCAGTTCTTC.

This clonotype was counted many times. This chain uses TRBV5-5 with TRBJ2-5; D not resolved. V shed 3 bases and J shed 1 base, with 13 bases lying between them. The CDR3 length is 15 residues. Germline CDR1 is SGHKS and CDR2 is YYEKEE (reference sequence). CDR3 in DNA: TGTGCCAGCAGCTCCCTCGACGCCATCCAAGAGACCCAGTACTTC. Residues: CASSSLDAIQETQYF.

This clonotype was picked up many times. The chain combines TRBV6-1 with TRBJ2-4; perhaps D is TRBD1 or TRBD2 (5 bases each). Germline V CDR1 and CDR2: MNHNS, SASEGT. Deletions cut 6 bases from V and 7 bases from J, with 13 bases between. The length of the CDR3 is 13 residues. The CDR3 DNA follows: TGTGCCAGCAGCCCCGAGTGGGGGAACATTCAGTACTTC. Translating gives CASSPEWGNIQYF.

This chain connects TRBV30 to TRBJ2-5; possible D gene TRBD2, 5 bases. The CDR3 is 15 residues long. Germline CDR1 is GTSNPN and CDR2 is SVGIG (reference sequence). Trimming removed 1 base at V and 5 bases at J, with 17 bases between. CDR3 sequence (DNA): TGTGCCTGGAGTGGCAGCGGACTGCTTCGGGAGACCCAGTACTTC. Translation: CAWSGSGLLRETQYF.

This clonotype has just a few counts. This chain links TRBV28 with TRBJ2-7, with 7 positions matching TRBD1. The germline V gene has CDR1 MDHEN and CDR2 SYDVKM. The V and J ends lost 5 bases and 3 bases, in that order; junction bases with no gene match: 7. The CDR3 length is 14 residues. Written as DNA, the CDR3 is TGTGCCAGCAGTCGGACAGGCGAAGTCTACGAGCAGTACTTC. As protein: CASSRTGEVYEQYF.

This clonotype was recorded many times. The chain has TRBV27 and TRBJ2-7; 9 bases align to TRBD1. The CDR3 loop spans 15 amino acids. Per germline, CDR1 MNHEY and CDR2 SMNVEV (reference sequence). J lost 2 bases, V lost 5 bases, and 7 bases had no gene match. The CDR3 DNA sequence: TGTGCCAGCAGTGGCCGGGACAGGGAGACCTACGAGCAGTACTTC. It yields the protein CASSGRDRETYEQYF.

A few counts support this clonotype. The rearrangement joins TRBV20-1 to TRBJ2-4; TRBD2 might be the D (6 bases). Germline V gives CDR1 DFQATT, CDR2 SNEGSKA (reference sequence). The CDR3 totals 13 residues. Trimming pared 5 bases from V and 0 bases from J, leaving 8 bases between. Here the CDR3 reads CSAGSGAKNIQYF. The DNA of the CDR3 is TGCAGTGCTGGTAGCGGAGCCAAAAACATTCAGTACTTC.

V gene TRBV12-3 or TRBV12-4 combines with J gene TRBJ2-3, with TRBD2 identical over 10 bases. Trimming removed 5 bases from V and 9 bases from J; junction bases left unmatched: 8. This CDR3 region has 14 residues. In DNA, the CDR3 is TGTGCCAGCAGTCCTCTAGCGGGAGTCCCCACGCAGTATTTT. Protein product: CASSPLAGVPTQYF.

This clonotype showed up many times. This chain links TRBV20-1 with TRBJ2-7, with D unclear. The V gene's germline CDR1 is DFQATT and CDR2 SNEGSKA (reference sequence). Trimming left V 2 bases short and J 7 bases short, with 12 bases between. The CDR3 sequence is 12 residues long. This CDR3 reads CSARRRAVEQYF. As DNA, the CDR3 is TGCAGTGCTAGAAGAAGGGCAGTGGAGCAGTACTTC.

The chain uses TRBV5-1 and TRBJ1-1; D is unclear. Germline CDR1 is SGHRS and CDR2 is YFSETQ. The CDR3 extends over 16 amino acids. The germline V and J ends were trimmed by 0 bases and 2 bases, with 14 bases remaining between them. The DNA for the CDR3 is TGCGCCAGCAGCTTGGCCACGGGGTTGGGAAACACTGAAGCTTTCTTT. Amino acids: CASSLATGLGNTEAFF. Full variable domain (rest looked up from reference TRBV5-1 and TRBJ1-1): KAGVTQTPRYLIKTRGQQVTLSCSPISGHRSVSWYQQTPGQGLQFLFEYFSETQRNKGNFPGRFSGRQFSNSRSEMNVSTLELGDSALYLCASSLATGLGNTEAFFGQGTRLTVV.

This chain links TRBV15 with TRBJ1-4; possible D gene TRBD1, 5 bases. V was cut by 6 bases and J by 7 bases, with 18 bases left in between. Germline V CDR1 and CDR2: LNHNV, YYDKDF (reference sequence). The CDR3 runs to 15 residues. CDR3 nucleotide sequence: TGTGCCACCAGTAGACAGACCCCTGGGGGTGAAAAACTGTTTTTT. Amino acid sequence: CATSRQTPGGEKLFF.

The chain combines TRBV4-1 with TRBJ1-2; D gene ambiguous. Trimming removed 0 bases at V and 0 bases at J, with 14 bases between. Germline V CDR1 and CDR2: MGHRA, YSYEKL. The CDR3 length is 17 residues. CDR3 residues: CASSQEFRGRANYGYTF. The CDR3 DNA reads TGCGCCAGCAGCCAAGAATTCCGGGGAAGAGCTAACTATGGCTACACCTTC.

The sample holds many counts of this clonotype. The rearrangement links TRBV6-6 to TRBJ1-1; D might be TRBD1 (5 bases). The CDR3 runs 15 residues. With 2 bases removed from V and 3 bases from J, the gap between germline ends came to 13 bases. Per the germline V gene, CDR1 is MNHNY and CDR2 is SVGAGI (reference sequence). The CDR3 region is CASSYTPGRDTEAFF. CDR3 sequence (DNA): TGTGCCAGCAGTTACACTCCGGGGCGGGACACTGAAGCTTTCTTT.